Shown below are 10 T cell receptor beta chains from a single sample sequenced in a study of CD8 T cells in ankylosing spondylitis. No antigen is known for these receptors. MiXCR, run by TCRdb on the 5' RACE reads, gives a single entry per CDR3 protein. The sample holds more than 500,000 distinct CDR3 sequences; over 4% are singletons and the top ten take approximately 4%. Whole-study results and caveats: Among TCR beta sequences, a motif of several highly homologous variants appeared characteristic of ankylosing spondylitis blood.

Sequencing used blood, either unsorted or a sorted T cell fraction (not recorded which). The receptors derive from a male donor with ankylosing spondylitis.

The table lists this clonotype with many counts. The genes are TRBV4-3 and TRBJ1-1, with D uncertain. The CDR3 contains 15 residues. Trimming took 4 bases from V and 3 from J, leaving 15 bases between them. CDR1 LGHNA and CDR2 YSLEER come from the germline V gene. Here the CDR3 DNA reads TGCGCCAGCAGCCTTTCGACAAAGTGGGACACTGAAGCTTTCTTT. This encodes CASSLSTKWDTEAFF.

This clonotype was seen ten or more times. The rearrangement uses TRBV5-1 and TRBJ2-3, with D perhaps TRBD1 or TRBD2 (5 bases each). Germline V gives CDR1 SGHRS, CDR2 YFSETQ. V shed 4 bases and J shed 1 base, with 16 bases lying between them. The length of the CDR3 is 16 residues. The DNA for the CDR3 is TGCGCCAGCAGCACCGGGGCCGAAGGGGGCACAGATACGCAGTATTTT. Amino acids: CASSTGAEGGTDTQYF.

This clonotype turned up a few times. The V call is TRBV7-2, the J call TRBJ2-5; D might be TRBD2 (6 bases). Deletions cut 6 bases from V and 6 bases from J, with 17 bases between. From germline, CDR1 is SGHTA and CDR2 FQGNSA. The CDR3 extends over 14 amino acids. The DNA of the CDR3 is TGTGCCAGCAGTGTTCGGCGGGATTTGAAGACCCAGTACTTC. Amino acid sequence: CASSVRRDLKTQYF. The variable domain in full, completed from reference TRBV7-2 and TRBJ2-5, reads GAGVSQSPSNKVTEKGKDVELRCDPISGHTALYWYRQSLGQGLEFLIYFQGNSAPDKSGLPSDRFSAERTGGSVSTLTIQRTQQEDSAVYLCASSVRRDLKTQYFGPGTRLLVL.

This chain uses TRBV5-1 with TRBJ2-6; 8 nucleotides line up with TRBD1. This CDR3 has 17 residues. Germline V CDR1 and CDR2: SGHRS, YFSETQ. The junction had 8 bases not matched to a gene; V was cut back by 4 bases and J by 2 bases. DNA for the CDR3: TGCGCCAGCAGCACAAATGGACAGGGTGCTGGGGCCAACGTCCTGACTTTC. Amino acids: CASSTNGQGAGANVLTF.

This clonotype was observed many times. This rearrangement joins TRBV7-8 to TRBJ1-1; D unclear. The CDR3 contains 13 residues. CDR1 SGHVS and CDR2 FQNEAQ come from the germline V gene. Between the trimmed V and J ends, which lost 1 base and 6 bases, there was a span of 9 bases. The CDR3 protein is CASSLVVTPEAFF. DNA for the CDR3: TGTGCCAGCAGCTTAGTTGTGACACCTGAAGCTTTCTTT.

This clonotype was recorded a few times. The J gene is TRBJ1-5, the V gene TRBV12-3 or TRBV12-4; D call uncertain. The CDR3 extends over 12 amino acids. The germline V and J ends were trimmed by 5 bases and 7 bases, with 9 bases remaining between them. DNA of the CDR3: TGTGCCAGCAGTAAAGTGGGGCAGCCCCAGCATTTT. Its protein product is CASSKVGQPQHF.

This chain joins TRBV5-1 and TRBJ2-7; D perhaps matches TRBD2 (6 bases). V lost 3 bases and J lost 6, with 13 bases in between. CDR3 length equals 13 residues. In germline, CDR1 is SGHRS, CDR2 YFSETQ. For the CDR3, the DNA is TGCGCCAGCAGCTCGGATGGGGGGAGCGAGCAGTACTTC. It encodes CASSSDGGSEQYF.

This chain connects TRBV3-1 to TRBJ1-2, with TRBD1 identical over 8 bases. This CDR3 contains 14 residues. Trimming at V came to 4 bases and at J to 6 bases, leaving 7 bases not matched to a gene. CDR1 is LGHDT and CDR2 is YNNKEL in the germline V gene (reference sequence). CDR3 nucleotide sequence: TGTGCCAGCAGCCTAAGGACAGGGTGGCATGGCTACACCTTC. This encodes CASSLRTGWHGYTF.

This clonotype came up many times. This sequence joins TRBV12-3 or TRBV12-4 and TRBJ2-5, with 11 nucleotides matching TRBD2. This CDR3 comprises 17 residues. V lost 2 bases, J lost 2 bases, and 7 bases stayed unmatched. As DNA, the CDR3 is TGTGCCAGCAGTTTAAATATACTAGCGGGAGTTCAAGAGACCCAGTACTTC. As protein: CASSLNILAGVQETQYF.

This clonotype was counted many times. V and J are TRBV20-1 and TRBJ2-3; 7 positions agree with TRBD2. The J segment lost 3 bases and the V segment lost 6 bases, leaving 9 bases of the junction unmatched. Germline lookup yields CDR1 DFQATT and CDR2 SNEGSKA (reference sequence). The CDR3 loop spans 14 amino acids. The CDR3 loop is CSAEYGGGTDTQYF. The CDR3 nucleotides are TGCAGTGCGGAATATGGGGGGGGGACAGATACGCAGTATTTT.